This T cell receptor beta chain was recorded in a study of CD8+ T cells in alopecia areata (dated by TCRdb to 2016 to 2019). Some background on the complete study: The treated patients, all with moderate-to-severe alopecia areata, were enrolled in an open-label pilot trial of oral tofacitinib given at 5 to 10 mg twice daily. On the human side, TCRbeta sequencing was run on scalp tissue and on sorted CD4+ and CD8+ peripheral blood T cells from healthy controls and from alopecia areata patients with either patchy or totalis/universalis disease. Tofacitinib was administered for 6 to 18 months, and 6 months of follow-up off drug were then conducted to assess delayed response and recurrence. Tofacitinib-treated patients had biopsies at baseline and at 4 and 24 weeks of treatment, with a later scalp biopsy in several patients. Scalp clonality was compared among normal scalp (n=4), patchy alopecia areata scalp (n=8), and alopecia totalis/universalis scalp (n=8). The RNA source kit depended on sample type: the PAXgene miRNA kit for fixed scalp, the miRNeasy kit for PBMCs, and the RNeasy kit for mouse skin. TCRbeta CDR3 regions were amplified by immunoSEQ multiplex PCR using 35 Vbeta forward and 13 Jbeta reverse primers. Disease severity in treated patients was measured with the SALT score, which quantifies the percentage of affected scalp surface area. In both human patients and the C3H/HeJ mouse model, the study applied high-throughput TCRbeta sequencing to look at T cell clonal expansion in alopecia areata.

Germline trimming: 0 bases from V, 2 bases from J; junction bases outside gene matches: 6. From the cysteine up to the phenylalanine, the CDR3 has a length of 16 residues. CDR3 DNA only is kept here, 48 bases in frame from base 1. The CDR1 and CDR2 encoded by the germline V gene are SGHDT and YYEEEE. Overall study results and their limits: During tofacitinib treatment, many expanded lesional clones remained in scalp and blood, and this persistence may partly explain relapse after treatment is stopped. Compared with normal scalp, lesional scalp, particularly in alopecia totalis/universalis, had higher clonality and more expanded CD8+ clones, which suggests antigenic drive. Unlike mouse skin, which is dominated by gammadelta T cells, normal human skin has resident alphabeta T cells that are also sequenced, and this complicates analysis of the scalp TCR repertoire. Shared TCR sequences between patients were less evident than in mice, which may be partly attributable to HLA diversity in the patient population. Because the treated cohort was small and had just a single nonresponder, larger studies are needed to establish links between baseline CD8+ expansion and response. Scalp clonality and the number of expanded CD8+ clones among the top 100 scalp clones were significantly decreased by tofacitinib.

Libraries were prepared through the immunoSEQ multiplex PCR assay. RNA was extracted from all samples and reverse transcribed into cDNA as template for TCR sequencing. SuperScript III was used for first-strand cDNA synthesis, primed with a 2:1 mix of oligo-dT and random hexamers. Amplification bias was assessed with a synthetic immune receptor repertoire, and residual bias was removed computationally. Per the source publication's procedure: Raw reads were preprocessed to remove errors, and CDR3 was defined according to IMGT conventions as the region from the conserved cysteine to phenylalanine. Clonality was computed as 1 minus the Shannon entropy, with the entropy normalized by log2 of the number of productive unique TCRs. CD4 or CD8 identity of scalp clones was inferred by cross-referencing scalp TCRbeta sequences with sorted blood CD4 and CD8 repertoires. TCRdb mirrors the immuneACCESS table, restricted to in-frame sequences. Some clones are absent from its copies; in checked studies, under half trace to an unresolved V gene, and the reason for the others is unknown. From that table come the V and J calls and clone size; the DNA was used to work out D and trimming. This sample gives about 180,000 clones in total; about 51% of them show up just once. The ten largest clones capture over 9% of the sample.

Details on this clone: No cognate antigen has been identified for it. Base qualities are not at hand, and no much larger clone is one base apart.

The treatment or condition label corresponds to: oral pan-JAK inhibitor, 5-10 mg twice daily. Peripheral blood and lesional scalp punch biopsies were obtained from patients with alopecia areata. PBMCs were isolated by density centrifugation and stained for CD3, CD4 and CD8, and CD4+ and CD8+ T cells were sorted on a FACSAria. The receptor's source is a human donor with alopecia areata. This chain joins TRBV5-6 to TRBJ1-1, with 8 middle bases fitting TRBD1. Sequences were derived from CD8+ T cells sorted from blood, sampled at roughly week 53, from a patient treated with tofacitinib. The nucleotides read TGTGCCAGCAGCTTGGCCAGGGGACAGGCTAACACTGAAGCTTTCTTT. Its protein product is CASSLARGQANTEAFF.